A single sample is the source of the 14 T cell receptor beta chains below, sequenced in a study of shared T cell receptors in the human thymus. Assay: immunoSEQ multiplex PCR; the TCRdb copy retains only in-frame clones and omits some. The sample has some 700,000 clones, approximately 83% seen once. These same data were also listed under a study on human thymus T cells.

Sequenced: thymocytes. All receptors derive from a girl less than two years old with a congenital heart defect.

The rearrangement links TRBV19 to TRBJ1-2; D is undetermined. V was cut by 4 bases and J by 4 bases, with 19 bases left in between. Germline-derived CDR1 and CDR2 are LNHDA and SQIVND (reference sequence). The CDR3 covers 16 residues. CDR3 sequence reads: CASSTPSVGPSYGYTF. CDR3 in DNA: TGTGCCAGTAGTACCCCCTCAGTTGGGCCATCCTATGGCTACACCTTC.

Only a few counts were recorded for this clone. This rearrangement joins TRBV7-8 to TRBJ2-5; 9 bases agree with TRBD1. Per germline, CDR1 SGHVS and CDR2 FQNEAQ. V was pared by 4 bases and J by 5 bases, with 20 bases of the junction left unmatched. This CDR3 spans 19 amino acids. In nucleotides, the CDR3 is TGTGCCAGCAGCTCACCTGGAGCGGAACAGGGGGCGAGTTCGGAGACCCAGTACTTC. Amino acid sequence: CASSSPGAEQGASSETQYF.

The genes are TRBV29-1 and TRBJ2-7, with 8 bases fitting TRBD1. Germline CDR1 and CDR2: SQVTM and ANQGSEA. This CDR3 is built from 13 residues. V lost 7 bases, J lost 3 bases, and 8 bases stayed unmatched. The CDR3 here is CSAGSGQGYEQYF. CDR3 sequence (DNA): TGCAGCGCCGGAAGCGGACAGGGCTACGAGCAGTACTTC.

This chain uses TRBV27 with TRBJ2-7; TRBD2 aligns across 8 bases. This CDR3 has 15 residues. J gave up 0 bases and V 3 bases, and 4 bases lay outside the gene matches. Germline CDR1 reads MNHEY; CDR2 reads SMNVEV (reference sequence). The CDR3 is CASSFGREGSYEQYF. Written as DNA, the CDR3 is TGTGCCAGCAGTTTTGGTCGGGAGGGCTCCTACGAGCAGTACTTC.

CDR3 in amino acids: CASRGVNSPLHF. The CDR3 DNA is TGTGCCAGCAGAGGGGTCAATTCACCCCTCCACTTT. The chain recombines TRBV27 with TRBJ1-6; D is perhaps TRBD1 (5 bases). Trimming took off 6 bases at V and 7 bases at J, with 7 bases between the two ends. From germline, CDR1 is MNHEY and CDR2 SMNVEV (reference sequence). This CDR3 is built from 12 residues.

The CDR3 loop reads CAIRPDSYTDTQYF. The CDR3 DNA sequence: TGTGCCATCAGGCCCGACAGTTACACAGATACGCAGTATTTT. The genes are TRBV10-3 and TRBJ2-3, with TRBD1 as a possible D gene (5 bases). Trimming pared 6 bases from V and 2 bases from J, leaving 12 bases between. The CDR3 loop spans 14 amino acids. Germline V CDR1 and CDR2: ENHRY, SYGVKD.

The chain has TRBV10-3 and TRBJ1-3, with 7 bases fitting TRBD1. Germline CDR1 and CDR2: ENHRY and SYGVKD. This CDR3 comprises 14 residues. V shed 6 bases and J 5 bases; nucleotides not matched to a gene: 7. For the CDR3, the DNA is TGTGCCATCAGCGCGGACAGGACTAGAAACACCATATATTTT. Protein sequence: CAISADRTRNTIYF.

The CDR3 spells CASTRAGGDTDTQYF. The CDR3, as DNA: TGTGCCAGCACCCGGGCCGGGGGGGACACAGATACGCAGTATTTT. V is TRBV28 and J is TRBJ2-3; 8 bases map to TRBD2. From germline, CDR1 is MDHEN and CDR2 SYDVKM. V lost 7 bases to trimming and J lost 2 bases; unmatched junction nucleotides: 8. CDR3 length equals 15 residues.

The CDR3 region has the DNA TGTGCCAGCAGCCTATCAGACTGCAGTGAACAGTACTTC. Translation: CASSLSDCSEQYF. The genes are TRBV4-2 and TRBJ2-7, with unresolved D. CDR1 and CDR2 (germline): LGHNA, YNFKEQ. V lost 4 bases, J lost 10 bases, and 17 bases lay in between. The CDR3 covers 13 residues.

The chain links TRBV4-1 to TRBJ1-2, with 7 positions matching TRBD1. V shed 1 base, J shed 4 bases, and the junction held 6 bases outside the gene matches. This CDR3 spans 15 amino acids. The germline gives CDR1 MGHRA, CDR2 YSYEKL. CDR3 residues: CASSQGQGTIYGYTF. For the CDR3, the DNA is TGCGCCAGCAGCCAAGGACAGGGCACGATCTATGGCTACACCTTC.

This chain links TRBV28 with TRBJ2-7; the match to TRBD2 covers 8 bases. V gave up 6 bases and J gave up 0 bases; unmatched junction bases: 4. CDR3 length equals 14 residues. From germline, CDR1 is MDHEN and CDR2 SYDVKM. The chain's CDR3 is CASRAAGASYEQYF. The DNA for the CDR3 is TGTGCCAGCAGGGCAGCGGGGGCCTCCTACGAGCAGTACTTC.

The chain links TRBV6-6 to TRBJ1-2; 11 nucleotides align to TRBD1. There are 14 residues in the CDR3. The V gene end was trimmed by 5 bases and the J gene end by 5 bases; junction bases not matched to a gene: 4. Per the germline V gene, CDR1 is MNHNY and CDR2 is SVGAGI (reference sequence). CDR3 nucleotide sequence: TGTGCCAGCAGTCACGGGACAGGGGGTTATGGCTACACCTTC. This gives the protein CASSHGTGGYGYTF.

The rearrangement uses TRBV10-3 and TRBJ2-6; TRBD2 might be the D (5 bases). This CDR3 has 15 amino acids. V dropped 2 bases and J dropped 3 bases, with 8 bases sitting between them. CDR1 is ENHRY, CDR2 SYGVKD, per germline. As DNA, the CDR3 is TGTGCCATCAGTGAGGGCGGGTGTGGGGCCAACGTCCTGACTTTC. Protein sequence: CAISEGGCGANVLTF.

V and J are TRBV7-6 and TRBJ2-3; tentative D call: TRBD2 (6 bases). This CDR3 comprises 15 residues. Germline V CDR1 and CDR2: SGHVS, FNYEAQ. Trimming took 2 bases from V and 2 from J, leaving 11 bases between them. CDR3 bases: TGTGCCAGCAGCTTAAGGGACTTTAACACAGATACGCAGTATTTT. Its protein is CASSLRDFNTDTQYF.